This TCR beta chain emerged from a study of shared clonotypes between healthy human individuals. Notes on the study in general: Sampling included only blood; tissue repertoires likely differ. Among non-shared clonotypes, generation probabilities were lower than among those shared by all four donors. Read depth was anticipated to influence clonotype sharing among donors.

In replicate PCRs of sorted subsets, approximately 190 ng DNA, approximately 30,000 T cell genomes, was used. Sequencing was performed with immunoSEQ multiplex PCR; in TCRdb, only in-frame clones are kept and a portion is missing. The data show about 580,000 clones, roughly 98% seen once. Of note for this clone: The antigen is unknown.

Naive CD8 cells were CD45RO-negative, positively selected for CCR7, excluding terminally differentiated effector memory CD45RA+ cells. This clonotype originated in a man aged 30-40 years in good health. The source material was naive CD8+ T cells sorted from blood.

For the CDR3, the DNA is TGTGCCAGCAGCCCCCTTAGCGGGACGAACACCGGGGAGCTGTTTTTT. Its translation: CASSPLSGTNTGELFF. This rearrangement joins TRBV9 to TRBJ2-2, with TRBD2 matching 8 bases. V was clipped by 4 bases and J by 0 bases; unmatched bases: 5. The CDR3 length is 16 residues. Germline-derived CDR1 and CDR2 are SGDLS and YYNGEE.